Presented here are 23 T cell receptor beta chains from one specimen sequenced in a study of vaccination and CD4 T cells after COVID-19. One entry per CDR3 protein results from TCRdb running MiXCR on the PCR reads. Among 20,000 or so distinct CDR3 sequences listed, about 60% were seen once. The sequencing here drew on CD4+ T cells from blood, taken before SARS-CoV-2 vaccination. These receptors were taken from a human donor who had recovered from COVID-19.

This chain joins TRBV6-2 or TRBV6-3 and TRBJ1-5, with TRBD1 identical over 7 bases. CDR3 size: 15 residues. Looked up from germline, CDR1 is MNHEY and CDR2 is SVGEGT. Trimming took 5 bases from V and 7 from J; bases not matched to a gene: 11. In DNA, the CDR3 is TGTGCCAGCAGTGAGAGACAGGGACCCCGGCAGCCCCAGCATTTT. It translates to CASSERQGPRQPQHF.

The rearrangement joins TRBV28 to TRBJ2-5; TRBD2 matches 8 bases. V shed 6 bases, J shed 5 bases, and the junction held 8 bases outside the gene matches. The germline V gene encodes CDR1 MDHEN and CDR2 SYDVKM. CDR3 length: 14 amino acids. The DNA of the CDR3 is TGTGCCAGCAGCCCCGGGAGGGGGGCCGAGACCCAGTACTTC. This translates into CASSPGRGAETQYF.

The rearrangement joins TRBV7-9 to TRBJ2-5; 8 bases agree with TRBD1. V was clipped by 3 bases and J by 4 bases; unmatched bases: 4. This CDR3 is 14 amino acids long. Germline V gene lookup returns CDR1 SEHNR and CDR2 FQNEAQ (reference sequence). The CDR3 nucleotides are TGTGCCAGCAGCTTCCGGACAGGGCGAGAGACCCAGTACTTC. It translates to CASSFRTGRETQYF.

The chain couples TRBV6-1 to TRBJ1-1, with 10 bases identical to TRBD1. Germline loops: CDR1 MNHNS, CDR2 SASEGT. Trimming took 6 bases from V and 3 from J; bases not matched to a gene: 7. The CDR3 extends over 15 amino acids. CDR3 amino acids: CASSGTGVMDTEAFF. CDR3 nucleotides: TGTGCCAGCAGCGGGACAGGGGTTATGGACACTGAAGCTTTCTTT.

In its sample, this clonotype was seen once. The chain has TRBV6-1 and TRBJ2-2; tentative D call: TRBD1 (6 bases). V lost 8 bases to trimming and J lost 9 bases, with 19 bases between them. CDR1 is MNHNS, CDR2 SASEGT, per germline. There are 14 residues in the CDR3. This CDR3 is CASRTGTRLWELFF. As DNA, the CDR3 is TGTGCCAGCCGAACCGGGACACGTTTATGGGAGCTGTTTTTT.

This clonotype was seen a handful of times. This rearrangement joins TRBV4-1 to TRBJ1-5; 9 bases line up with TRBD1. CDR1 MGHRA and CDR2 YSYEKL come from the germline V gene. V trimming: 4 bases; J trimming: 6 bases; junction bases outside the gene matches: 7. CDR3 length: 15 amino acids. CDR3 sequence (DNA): TGCGCCAGCAGCCCGCGACAGGGGGGTGGTCAGCCCCAGCATTTT. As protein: CASSPRQGGGQPQHF.

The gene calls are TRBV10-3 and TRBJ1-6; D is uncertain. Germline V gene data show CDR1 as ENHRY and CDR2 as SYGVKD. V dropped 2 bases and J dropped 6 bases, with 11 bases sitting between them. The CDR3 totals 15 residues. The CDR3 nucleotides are TGTGCCATCAGTGAGGGTTTGTCAGTTAATTCACCCCTCCACTTT. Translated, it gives CAISEGLSVNSPLHF.

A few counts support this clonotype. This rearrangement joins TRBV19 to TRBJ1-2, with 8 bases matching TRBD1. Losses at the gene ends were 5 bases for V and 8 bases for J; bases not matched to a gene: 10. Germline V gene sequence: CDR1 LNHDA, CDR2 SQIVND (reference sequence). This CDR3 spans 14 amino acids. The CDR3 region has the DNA TGTGCCAGTAGTGTGGACAGGGACGAGGGGGGCTACACCTTC. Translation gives CASSVDRDEGGYTF.

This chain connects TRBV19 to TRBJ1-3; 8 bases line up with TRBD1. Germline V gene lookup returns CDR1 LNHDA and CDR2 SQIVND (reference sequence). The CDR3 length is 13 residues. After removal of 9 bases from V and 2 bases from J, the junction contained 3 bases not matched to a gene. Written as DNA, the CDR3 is TGTGCCAGCTCAGGGGGCGCTGGAAACACCATATATTTT. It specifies CASSGGAGNTIYF.

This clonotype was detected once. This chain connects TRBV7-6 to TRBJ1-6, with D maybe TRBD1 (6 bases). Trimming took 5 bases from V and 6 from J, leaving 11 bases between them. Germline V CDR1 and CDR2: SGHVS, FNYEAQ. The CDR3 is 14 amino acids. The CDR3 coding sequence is TGTGCCAGCAGCCAACGGGGGCCTAATTCACCCCTCCACTTT. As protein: CASSQRGPNSPLHF.

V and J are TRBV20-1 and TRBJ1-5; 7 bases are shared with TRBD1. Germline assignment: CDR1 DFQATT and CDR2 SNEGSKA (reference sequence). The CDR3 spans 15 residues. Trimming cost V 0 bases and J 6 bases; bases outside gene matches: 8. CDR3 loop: CSARDVGRGSQPQHF. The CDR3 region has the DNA TGCAGTGCTAGAGATGTTGGCAGGGGGAGTCAGCCCCAGCATTTT.

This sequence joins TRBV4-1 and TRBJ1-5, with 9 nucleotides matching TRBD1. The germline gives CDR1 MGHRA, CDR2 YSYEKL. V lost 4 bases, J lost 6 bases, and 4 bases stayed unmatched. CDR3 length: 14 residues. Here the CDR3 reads CASSRPGQGQPQHF. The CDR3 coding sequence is TGCGCCAGCAGCCGCCCGGGACAGGGTCAGCCCCAGCATTTT.

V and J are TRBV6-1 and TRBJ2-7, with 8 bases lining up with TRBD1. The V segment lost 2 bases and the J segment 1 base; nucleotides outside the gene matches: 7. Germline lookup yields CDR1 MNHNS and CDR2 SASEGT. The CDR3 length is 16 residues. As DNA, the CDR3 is TGTGCCAGCAGTGAAAGGGGACAGGTAAGATCCTACGAGCAGTACTTC. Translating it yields CASSERGQVRSYEQYF.

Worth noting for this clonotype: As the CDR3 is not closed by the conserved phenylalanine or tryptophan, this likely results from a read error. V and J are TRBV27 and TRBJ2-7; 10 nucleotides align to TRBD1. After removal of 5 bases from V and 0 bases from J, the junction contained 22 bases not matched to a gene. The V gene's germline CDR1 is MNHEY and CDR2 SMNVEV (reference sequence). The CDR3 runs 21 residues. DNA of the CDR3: TGTGCCAGCAGTCCCTCCCCCTCCTTCCGGGACAGGGGTCCTACCTCCTACGAGCAGTACTTG. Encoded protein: CASSPSPSFRDRGPTSYEQYL.

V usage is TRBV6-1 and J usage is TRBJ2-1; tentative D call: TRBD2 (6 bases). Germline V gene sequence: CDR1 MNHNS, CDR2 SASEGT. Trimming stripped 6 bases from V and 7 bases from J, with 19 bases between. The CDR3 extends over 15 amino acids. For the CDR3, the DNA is TGTGCCAGCAGGCCCAAAATCGCGGGATTGAATGAGCAGTTCTTC. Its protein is CASRPKIAGLNEQFF.

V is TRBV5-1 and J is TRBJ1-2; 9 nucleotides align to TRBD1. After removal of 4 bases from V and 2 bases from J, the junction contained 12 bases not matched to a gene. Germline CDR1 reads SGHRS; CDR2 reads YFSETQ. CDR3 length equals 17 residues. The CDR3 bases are TGCGCCAGCAGCGAGTTCTCCGGGGGACAGGGAAACTATGGCTACACCTTC. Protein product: CASSEFSGGQGNYGYTF. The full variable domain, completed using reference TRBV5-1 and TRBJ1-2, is KAGVTQTPRYLIKTRGQQVTLSCSPISGHRSVSWYQQTPGQGLQFLFEYFSETQRNKGNFPGRFSGRQFSNSRSEMNVSTLELGDSALYLCASSEFSGGQGNYGYTFGSGTRLTVV.

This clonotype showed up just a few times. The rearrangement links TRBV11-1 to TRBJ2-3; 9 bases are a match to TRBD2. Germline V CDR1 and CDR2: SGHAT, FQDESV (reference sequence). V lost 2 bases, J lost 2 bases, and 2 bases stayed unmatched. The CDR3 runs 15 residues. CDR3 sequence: CASSLSGRPTDTQYF. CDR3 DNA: TGTGCCAGCAGCTTAAGCGGGAGGCCCACAGATACGCAGTATTTT.

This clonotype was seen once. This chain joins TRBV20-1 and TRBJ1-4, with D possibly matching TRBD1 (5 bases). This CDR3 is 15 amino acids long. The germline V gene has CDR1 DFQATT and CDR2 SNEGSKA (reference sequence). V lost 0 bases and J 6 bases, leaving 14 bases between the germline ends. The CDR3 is CSARDRRGNYEKLFF. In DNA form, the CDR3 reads TGCAGTGCTAGAGATCGGAGGGGAAATTATGAAAAACTGTTTTTT.

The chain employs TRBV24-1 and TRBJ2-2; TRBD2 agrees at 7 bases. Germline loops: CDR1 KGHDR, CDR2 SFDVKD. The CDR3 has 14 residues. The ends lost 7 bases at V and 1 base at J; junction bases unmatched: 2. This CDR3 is CATRASGNTGELFF. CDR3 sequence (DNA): TGTGCCACCAGGGCTAGCGGGAACACCGGGGAGCTGTTTTTT.

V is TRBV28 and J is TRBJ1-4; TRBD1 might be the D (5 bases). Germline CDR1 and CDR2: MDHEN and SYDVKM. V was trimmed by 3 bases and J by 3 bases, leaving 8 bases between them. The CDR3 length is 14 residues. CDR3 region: CASSLGGANEKLFF. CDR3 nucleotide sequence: TGTGCCAGCAGTTTGGGGGGTGCTAATGAAAAACTGTTTTTT.

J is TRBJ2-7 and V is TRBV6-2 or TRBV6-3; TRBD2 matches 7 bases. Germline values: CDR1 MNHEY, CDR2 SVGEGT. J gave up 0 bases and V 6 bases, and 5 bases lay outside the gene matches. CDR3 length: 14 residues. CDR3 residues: CASSDGGSSYEQYF. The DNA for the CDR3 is TGTGCCAGCAGCGACGGGGGGAGCTCCTACGAGCAGTACTTC.

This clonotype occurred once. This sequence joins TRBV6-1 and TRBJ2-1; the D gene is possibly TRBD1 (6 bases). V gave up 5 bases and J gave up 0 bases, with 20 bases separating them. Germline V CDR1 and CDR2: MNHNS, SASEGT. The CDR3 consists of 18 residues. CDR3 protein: CASSRTLTTGISYNEQFF. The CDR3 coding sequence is TGTGCCAGCAGTCGGACCCTTACTACAGGGATCTCCTACAATGAGCAGTTCTTC.

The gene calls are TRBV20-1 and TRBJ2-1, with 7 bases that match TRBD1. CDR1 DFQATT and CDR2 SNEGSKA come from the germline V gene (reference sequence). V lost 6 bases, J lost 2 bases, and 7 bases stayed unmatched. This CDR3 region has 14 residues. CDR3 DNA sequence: TGCAGTGCGGTAACAGGGGTCACCTACAATGAGCAGTTCTTC. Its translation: CSAVTGVTYNEQFF.